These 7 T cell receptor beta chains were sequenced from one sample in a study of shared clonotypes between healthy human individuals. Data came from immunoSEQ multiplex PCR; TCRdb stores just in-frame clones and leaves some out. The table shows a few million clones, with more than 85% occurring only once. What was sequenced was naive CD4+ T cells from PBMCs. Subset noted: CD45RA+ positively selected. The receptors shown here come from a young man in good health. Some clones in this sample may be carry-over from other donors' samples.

CDR3 in DNA: TGTGCCAGCAGCCAAGGACTAGCGGGAGATACGCAGTATTTT. It specifies CASSQGLAGDTQYF. The chain is built from TRBV7-3 and TRBJ2-3, with 11 positions matching TRBD2. V gave up 5 bases and J gave up 5 bases; unmatched junction bases: 3. CDR1 SGHTA and CDR2 FQGTGA come from the germline V gene. The CDR3 covers 14 residues. Supplemented by reference TRBV7-3 and TRBJ2-3, the full variable domain reads GAGVSQTPSNKVTEKGKYVELRCDPISGHTALYWYRQSLGQGPEFLIYFQGTGAADDSGLPNDRFFAVRPEGSVSTLKIQRTERGDSAVYLCASSQGLAGDTQYFGPGTRLTVL.

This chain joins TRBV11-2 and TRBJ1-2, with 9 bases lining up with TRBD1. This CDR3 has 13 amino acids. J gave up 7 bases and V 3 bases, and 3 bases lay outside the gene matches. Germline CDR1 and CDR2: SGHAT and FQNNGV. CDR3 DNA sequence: TGTGCCAGCAGCTTTAGACAGGGGGTTGGCTACACCTTC. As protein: CASSFRQGVGYTF.

CDR3 DNA sequence: TGTGCCAGCTCACCACCGAGAGCGGGTCAAGAGACCCAGTACTTC. Translated, it gives CASSPPRAGQETQYF. The V call is TRBV18, the J call TRBJ2-5; maybe TRBD2 (6 bases). With 0 bases removed from V and 2 bases from J, the gap between germline ends came to 10 bases. CDR1 KGHSH and CDR2 LQKENI come from the germline V gene. CDR3 length equals 15 residues.

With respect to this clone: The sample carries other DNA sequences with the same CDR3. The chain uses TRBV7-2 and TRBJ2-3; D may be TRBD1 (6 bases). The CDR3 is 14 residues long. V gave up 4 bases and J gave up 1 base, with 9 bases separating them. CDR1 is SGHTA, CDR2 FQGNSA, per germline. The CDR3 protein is CASSSDRGTDTQYF. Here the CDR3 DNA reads TGTGCCAGCAGCTCGGACAGAGGCACAGATACGCAGTATTTT.

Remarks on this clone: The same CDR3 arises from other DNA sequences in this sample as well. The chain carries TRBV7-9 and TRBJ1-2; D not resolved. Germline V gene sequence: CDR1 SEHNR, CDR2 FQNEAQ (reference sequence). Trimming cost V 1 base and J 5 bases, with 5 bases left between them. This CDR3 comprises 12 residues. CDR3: CASSLGDYGYTF. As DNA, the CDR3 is TGTGCCAGCAGCTTAGGAGATTATGGCTACACCTTC.

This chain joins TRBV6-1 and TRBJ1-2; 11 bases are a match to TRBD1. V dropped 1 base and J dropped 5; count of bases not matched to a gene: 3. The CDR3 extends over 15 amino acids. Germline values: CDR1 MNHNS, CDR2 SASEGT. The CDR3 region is CASSEGGQGAYGYTF. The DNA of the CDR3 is TGTGCCAGCAGTGAAGGAGGACAGGGGGCGTATGGCTACACCTTC.

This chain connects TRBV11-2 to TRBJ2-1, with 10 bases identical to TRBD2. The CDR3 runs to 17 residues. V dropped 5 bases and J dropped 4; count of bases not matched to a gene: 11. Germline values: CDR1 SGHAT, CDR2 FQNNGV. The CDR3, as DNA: TGTGCCAGCAGCATATCCGGGACTAGCGCCTCGTACAATGAGCAGTTCTTC. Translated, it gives CASSISGTSASYNEQFF.